The sequence of this T cell receptor beta chain was determined in a study of blood T cell repertoires in COVID-19. Using immunoSEQ multiplex PCR, the repertoire was profiled, and TCRdb retains in-frame clones only, with some absent. The sample has about 130,000 clones, 86% seen once. CDR1 and CDR2 (germline): SGHNT, YYREEE (reference sequence). The length of the CDR3 is 14 residues. Losses at the gene ends were 3 bases for V and 4 bases for J; bases not matched to a gene: 5. V and J are TRBV5-4 and TRBJ1-2, with TRBD1 matching over 8 bases. Specimen: PBMCs or T cells enriched from blood (not recorded which). The origin of this receptor is a woman between 50 and 59 years old who had recovered from COVID-19. DNA for the CDR3: TGTGCCAGCAGCTCGGACAGGGAAGGCTATGGCTACACCTTC. Translated, it gives CASSSDREGYGYTF. The full variable domain, its missing parts supplied by reference TRBV5-4 and TRBJ1-2, is ETGVTQSPTHLIKTRGQQVTLRCSSQSGHNTVSWYQQALGQGPQFIFQYYREEENGRGNFPPRFSGLQFPNYSSELNVNALELDDSALYLCASSSDREGYGYTFGSGTRLTVV.